Below are 15 T cell receptor beta chains sequenced from a single sample in a study of identical twins. TCRdb re-called the 5' RACE reads through MiXCR, storing one row per CDR3 protein. The data hold around 480,000 distinct CDR3 sequences, with 11% to 15% observed a single time. These records were also assigned to another study, of yellow fever vaccine responses in identical twins.

The sample comprised CD4+ T cells sorted from blood. These receptors all stem from a woman aged 18-30 years in good health.

Many counts were recorded for this clonotype. The chain couples TRBV12-3 or TRBV12-4 to TRBJ2-5; the D gene is possibly TRBD2 (6 bases). V lost 7 bases, J lost 4 bases, and 19 bases lay in between. This CDR3 region has 15 residues. The CDR3 region has the DNA TGTGCCAGCACTCGGGGCGAAGGGAGGAGAGAGACCCAGTACTTC. Amino acids: CASTRGEGRRETQYF.

There are a few counts of this clonotype. J is TRBJ2-3 and V is TRBV10-3; weak D call: TRBD2 (6 bases). Germline V gene lookup returns CDR1 ENHRY and CDR2 SYGVKD. The germline V and J ends were trimmed by 6 bases and 4 bases, with 14 bases remaining between them. The CDR3 has 14 residues. Here the CDR3 DNA reads TGTGCCATCAGAGGCGGGGAGTGGGCAGATACGCAGTATTTT. This sequence encodes CAIRGGEWADTQYF.

This clonotype was counted between two and nine times. CDR3 sequence reads: CASSRRQGGSYEQYF. The CDR3 region has the DNA TGTGCCAGCAGCCGAAGACAGGGGGGCTCCTACGAGCAGTACTTC. The J gene is TRBJ2-7, the V gene TRBV7-2; TRBD1 agrees at 9 bases. Germline trimming cut 5 bases from V and 0 bases from J; bases unmatched to any gene: 5. The germline CDR1 and CDR2 sequences are SGHTA and FQGNSA. This CDR3 comprises 15 residues.

The rearrangement uses TRBV20-1 and TRBJ1-1; D not resolved. Germline CDR1 and CDR2: DFQATT and SNEGSKA (reference sequence). This CDR3 has 14 residues. Trimming took off 5 bases at V and 1 base at J, with 14 bases between the two ends. The CDR3 DNA follows: TGCAGTGCTCCGGACGGCCGGGGGAACACTGAAGCTTTCTTT. Its translation: CSAPDGRGNTEAFF.

This clonotype appeared once. The chain has TRBV4-1 and TRBJ2-1, with D possibly being TRBD1 (8 bases). V lost 3 bases, J lost 4 bases, and 22 bases lay in between. This CDR3 has 18 amino acids. Germline values: CDR1 MGHRA, CDR2 YSYEKL. The DNA of the CDR3 is TGCGCCAGCAGCCACCCCGGGACAGGAAGGCGGGAGTACAATGAGCAGTTCTTC. Protein: CASSHPGTGRREYNEQFF.

This clonotype appeared a few times. This chain links TRBV6-2 or TRBV6-3 with TRBJ2-7, with TRBD1 as a possible D gene (5 bases). V was trimmed by 8 bases and J by 8 bases, leaving 22 bases between them. Germline values: CDR1 MNHEY, CDR2 SVGEGT. This CDR3 has 14 amino acids. The CDR3 DNA is TGTGCCAGCGAATCCGGACACCTACGAGCAAAGCAGTACTTC. Translation: CASESGHLRAKQYF.

This clonotype was seen more than once but under ten times. This sequence joins TRBV20-1 and TRBJ1-5; TRBD1 might be the D (6 bases). The CDR3 runs 13 residues. The ends were cut back, 3 bases at V and 4 bases at J, with 10 bases in the middle. In germline, CDR1 is DFQATT, CDR2 SNEGSKA (reference sequence). The CDR3, as DNA: TGCAGTGCTAGTACAGGGCTGAATCAGCCCCAGCATTTT. Translating it yields CSASTGLNQPQHF.

CDR3 bases: TGTGCCAGCAGTTTTCTGGGACTAGCGGGGGACAACTACAATGAGCAGTTCTTC. Translating gives CASSFLGLAGDNYNEQFF. The chain uses TRBV27 and TRBJ2-1; 14 bases fit TRBD2. The CDR3 runs to 18 residues. The ends lost 3 bases at V and 3 bases at J; junction bases unmatched: 7. Germline loops: CDR1 MNHEY, CDR2 SMNVEV (reference sequence).

The genes are TRBV20-1 and TRBJ1-4, with D possibly TRBD1 on 5 matching bases. CDR3 length equals 14 residues. Trimming took 4 bases from V and 7 from J, leaving 16 bases between them. Germline V gene sequence: CDR1 DFQATT, CDR2 SNEGSKA (reference sequence). The CDR3: CSATARGLAEKLFF. Written as DNA, the CDR3 is TGCAGTGCTACAGCGCGGGGGTTAGCTGAAAAACTGTTTTTT.

The rearrangement joins TRBV30 to TRBJ2-7; D not certain. This CDR3 is 13 amino acids long. Germline V gene sequence: CDR1 GTSNPN, CDR2 SVGIG (reference sequence). V was cut by 2 bases and J by 3 bases, with 11 bases left in between. CDR3 sequence: CAWSRIPDYEQYF. CDR3 coding DNA: TGTGCCTGGAGTCGTATACCCGACTACGAGCAGTACTTC. Supplemented by reference TRBV30 and TRBJ2-7, the full variable domain reads SQTIHQWPATLVQPVGSPLSLECTVEGTSNPNLYWYRQAAGRGLQLLFYSVGIGQISSEVPQNLSASRPQDRQFILSSKKLLLSDSGFYLCAWSRIPDYEQYFGPGTRLTVT.

This clonotype came up once. The chain has TRBV4-3 and TRBJ2-1, with TRBD2 identical over 9 bases. CDR1 is LGHNA, CDR2 YSLEER, per germline. V shed 1 base, J shed 10 bases, and the junction held 5 bases outside the gene matches. The length of the CDR3 is 14 residues. CDR3 DNA: TGCGCCAGCAGCCAAGGGTGGGGGACTAGCGAGCAGTTCTTC. Translation gives CASSQGWGTSEQFF.

This clonotype showed up just a few times. The chain employs TRBV5-1 and TRBJ2-3; the match to TRBD1 covers 10 bases. Germline assignment: CDR1 SGHRS and CDR2 YFSETQ. V shed 4 bases, J shed 5 bases, and the junction held 10 bases outside the gene matches. The CDR3 covers 16 residues. Here the CDR3 DNA reads TGCGCCAGCAGCGCCTCCGGGACAGGGGTAGGAGATACGCAGTATTTT. Its translation is CASSASGTGVGDTQYF. The whole variable domain, filled in from reference TRBV5-1 and TRBJ2-3, reads KAGVTQTPRYLIKTRGQQVTLSCSPISGHRSVSWYQQTPGQGLQFLFEYFSETQRNKGNFPGRFSGRQFSNSRSEMNVSTLELGDSALYLCASSASGTGVGDTQYFGPGTRLTVL.

This clonotype was picked up many times. V and J are TRBV7-9 and TRBJ2-1, with D hard to call. V lost 3 bases and J lost 7, with 4 bases in between. The CDR3 covers 11 residues. CDR1 is SEHNR, CDR2 FQNEAQ, per germline (reference sequence). This CDR3 reads CASSLQNEQFF. In DNA form, the CDR3 reads TGTGCCAGCAGCTTGCAAAATGAGCAGTTCTTC.

The V gene is TRBV6-2 or TRBV6-3, the J gene TRBJ2-5; a possible D gene is TRBD1 (6 bases). The CDR3 totals 15 residues. CDR1 is MNHEY, CDR2 SVGEGT, per germline. The V and J ends lost 0 bases and 3 bases respectively, with 11 bases between them. The CDR3 DNA reads as TGTGCCAGCAGTTACTCTGGGGGCTGGAAAGAGACCCAGTACTTC. This sequence encodes CASSYSGGWKETQYF.

The chain carries TRBV3-1 and TRBJ2-2; D not resolved. The CDR3 has 14 amino acids. V was shortened by 2 bases and J by 2 bases, with 6 bases between the two germline ends. The germline V gene encodes CDR1 LGHDT and CDR2 YNNKEL (reference sequence). The CDR3 protein is CASSQQVNTGELFF. CDR3 DNA sequence: TGTGCCAGCAGCCAACAGGTTAACACCGGGGAGCTGTTTTTT.